The next 18 T cell receptor beta chains were all read from a single sample in a study of CD8 T cells in ankylosing spondylitis. Each CDR3 protein is one row after TCRdb ran MiXCR on the 5' RACE reads. The sample consists of 90,000 to 120,000 distinct CDR3 sequences, less than 25% of them appearing once. Input material: synovial fluid, either unsorted or a sorted T cell fraction (not recorded which). These receptors were taken from a male donor with ankylosing spondylitis.

This clonotype has only a few counts. V is TRBV10-2 and J is TRBJ1-2, with D perhaps TRBD1 (6 bases). The CDR3 runs to 14 residues. Trimming cost V 2 bases and J 4 bases, with 11 bases left between them. Per the germline V gene, CDR1 is WSHSY and CDR2 is SAAADI. Here the CDR3 reads CASSEQGFRYGYTF. In DNA, the CDR3 is TGCGCCAGCAGTGAGCAGGGGTTCCGCTATGGCTACACCTTC.

The J gene is TRBJ2-1, the V gene TRBV5-6, with TRBD2 matching over 11 bases. The V and J ends lost 4 bases and 9 bases, in that order; junction bases with no gene match: 9. Looked up from germline, CDR1 is SGHDT and CDR2 is YYEEEE. The CDR3 contains 15 residues. CDR3 amino acids: CASSRELAGVGEQFF. CDR3 sequence (DNA): TGTGCCAGCAGCCGGGAACTAGCGGGAGTTGGTGAGCAGTTCTTC.

Many counts were recorded for this clonotype. The rearrangement links TRBV20-1 to TRBJ2-6, with 7 nucleotides matching TRBD1. Trimming cost V 3 bases and J 0 bases; bases outside gene matches: 5. This CDR3 is 16 amino acids long. Germline lookup yields CDR1 DFQATT and CDR2 SNEGSKA (reference sequence). This chain's CDR3 is CSASTGAFSGANVLTF. CDR3 DNA sequence: TGCAGTGCTAGCACAGGGGCTTTCTCTGGGGCCAACGTCCTGACTTTC.

This chain links TRBV5-6 with TRBJ2-7; D perhaps matches TRBD1 (6 bases). CDR1 and CDR2 from the germline V gene are SGHDT and YYEEEE. CDR3 length: 13 residues. Trimming took 4 bases from V and 6 from J, leaving 14 bases between them. The CDR3 nucleotides are TGTGCCAGCAGCCTGGGACATCTGGGCGAGCAGTACTTC. Its translation: CASSLGHLGEQYF.

V gene TRBV9 combines with J gene TRBJ2-3; 9 bases are a match to TRBD2. Germline loops: CDR1 SGDLS, CDR2 YYNGEE. Germline trimming cut 0 bases from V and 4 bases from J; bases unmatched to any gene: 9. CDR3 length equals 17 residues. As DNA, the CDR3 is TGTGCCAGCAGCGTAGAAGGCGGCGGGAGGGCCTCAGATACGCAGTATTTT. Translating it yields CASSVEGGGRASDTQYF.

This clonotype turned up a few times. The chain combines TRBV6-2 or TRBV6-3 with TRBJ2-2; 7 bases align to TRBD2. V dropped 6 bases and J dropped 0; count of bases not matched to a gene: 13. Germline lookup yields CDR1 MNHEY and CDR2 SVGEGT. The CDR3 totals 18 residues. The CDR3 DNA is TGTGCCAGCAGGGAAGATCTAGCGGACCCTACGAACACCGGGGAGCTGTTTTTT. It encodes CASREDLADPTNTGELFF.

There are a few counts of this clonotype. The rearrangement links TRBV5-5 to TRBJ1-6; 10 bases are shared with TRBD1. The CDR3 runs 15 residues. Germline V gene sequence: CDR1 SGHKS, CDR2 YYEKEE (reference sequence). V gave up 4 bases and J gave up 14 bases; unmatched junction bases: 12. The CDR3 loop is CASSPQGTGDSTLHF. Here the CDR3 DNA reads TGTGCCAGCAGCCCACAGGGGACAGGGGATTCCACCCTCCACTTT.

The chain employs TRBV5-1 and TRBJ2-1, with D possibly TRBD2 on 8 matching bases. The germline gives CDR1 SGHRS, CDR2 YFSETQ. The CDR3 loop spans 16 amino acids. V gave up 6 bases and J gave up 8 bases, with 24 bases separating them. The CDR3 here is CASTGGPAGDGYEQFF. The CDR3 nucleotides are TGCGCCAGCACAGGGGGGCCAGCGGGAGATGGTTATGAGCAGTTCTTC.

The CDR3 protein is CATSREPGQGNSPLHF. Here the CDR3 DNA reads TGTGCCACCAGCAGAGAGCCGGGACAGGGAAATTCACCCCTCCACTTT. This chain uses TRBV15 with TRBJ1-6; 9 bases align to TRBD1. J gave up 7 bases and V 0 bases, and 4 bases lay outside the gene matches. The CDR3 runs to 16 residues. CDR1 LNHNV and CDR2 YYDKDF come from the germline V gene (reference sequence).

This clonotype turned up a few times. V and J are TRBV5-1 and TRBJ2-5, with unresolved D. The CDR3 has 15 residues. Between the trimmed V and J ends, which lost 0 bases and 0 bases, there was a span of 9 bases. From germline, CDR1 is SGHRS and CDR2 YFSETQ. CDR3 DNA: TGCGCCAGCAGCTTGGGGGTCGGCAACCAAGAGACCCAGTACTTC. It specifies CASSLGVGNQETQYF.

This clonotype has at least ten counts. CDR3 protein: CSARSLAGGPFGNEQFF. The DNA for the CDR3 is TGCAGTGCTAGGAGCCTAGCGGGAGGGCCGTTCGGCAATGAGCAGTTCTTC. This rearrangement joins TRBV20-1 to TRBJ2-1; 12 bases are a match to TRBD2. Germline V gives CDR1 DFQATT, CDR2 SNEGSKA (reference sequence). J gave up 6 bases and V 3 bases, and 12 bases lay outside the gene matches. The CDR3 spans 17 residues.

In its sample, this clonotype was seen a few times. The rearrangement joins TRBV7-6 to TRBJ2-3; D remains unclear. In germline, CDR1 is SGHVS, CDR2 FNYEAQ. V dropped 1 base and J dropped 1 base, with 6 bases sitting between them. CDR3 size: 14 residues. The CDR3 DNA sequence: TGTGCCAGCAGCTTAGTGTCAGGCACAGATACGCAGTATTTT. Translating it yields CASSLVSGTDTQYF.

This sequence joins TRBV24-1 and TRBJ2-5; tentatively, D is TRBD1 (5 bases). Germline CDR1 and CDR2: KGHDR and SFDVKD. Trimming shortened V by 2 bases and J by 4 bases, and 10 bases separated the two germline ends. CDR3 length: 14 amino acids. CDR3 sequence reads: CATSDSGHGETQYF. The CDR3 DNA is TGTGCCACCAGTGATTCCGGACACGGAGAGACCCAGTACTTC.

This clonotype was seen at least ten times. The chain uses TRBV5-1 and TRBJ2-2; 11 bases align to TRBD1. Per germline, CDR1 SGHRS and CDR2 YFSETQ. The CDR3 has 15 residues. V was clipped by 3 bases and J by 9 bases; unmatched bases: 7. The CDR3 region is CASSWGTGGDRELFF. For the CDR3, the DNA is TGCGCCAGCAGCTGGGGGACAGGGGGAGATCGGGAGCTGTTTTTT.

This clonotype was detected only a few times. V gene TRBV2 combines with J gene TRBJ2-7; 7 nucleotides align to TRBD1. The CDR3 extends over 14 amino acids. Germline trimming cut 6 bases from V and 0 bases from J; bases unmatched to any gene: 5. The germline V gene encodes CDR1 SNHLY and CDR2 FYNNEI. The CDR3 nucleotides read TGTGCCAGCAGCCGAAGGGGGCCCTCCTACGAGCAGTACTTC. Residues: CASSRRGPSYEQYF.

In its sample, this clonotype was seen many times. The CDR3 is CASSGGWGVHQETQYF. CDR3 nucleotides: TGCGCCAGCAGCGGGGGTTGGGGAGTACACCAAGAGACCCAGTACTTC. The chain uses TRBV5-1 and TRBJ2-5; D may be TRBD1 or TRBD2 (5 bases each). V lost 4 bases, J lost 0 bases, and 16 bases lay in between. Germline CDR1 reads SGHRS; CDR2 reads YFSETQ. CDR3 length: 16 residues.

This clonotype was seen a few times. The CDR3 here is CASSLATGGSSQPQHF. CDR3 nucleotides: TGTGCCAGCAGCTTAGCGACAGGGGGCTCTAGTCAGCCCCAGCATTTT. The chain is built from TRBV7-8 and TRBJ1-5; 10 bases are shared with TRBD1. V trimming: 0 bases; J trimming: 6 bases; junction bases outside the gene matches: 5. The CDR3 extends over 16 amino acids. CDR1 SGHVS and CDR2 FQNEAQ come from the germline V gene.

The chain joins TRBV20-1 to TRBJ2-3; TRBD2 matches at 7 bases. V was pared by 2 bases and J by 3 bases, with 8 bases of the junction left unmatched. The CDR3 contains 15 residues. Germline V gives CDR1 DFQATT, CDR2 SNEGSKA (reference sequence). The CDR3 is CSARSARELTDTQYF. Written as DNA, the CDR3 is TGCAGTGCTAGAAGTGCGCGGGAGTTAACAGATACGCAGTATTTT.